The following is a TCR beta chain sequence with its context. The sample comes from a study of OX40 agonist ivuxolimab in advanced cancers. Germline loops: CDR1 SNHLY, CDR2 FYNNEI. V was clipped by 6 bases and J by 8 bases; unmatched bases: 3. The CDR3 runs to 13 residues. The table came from immunoSEQ multiplex PCR; TCRdb's copy has only in-frame clones and leaves some out. The sample lists about 61,000 clones, about 88% seen once, with roughly 1.3% in the top ten. The source of this sequence is an adult with an advanced solid tumor such as melanoma, head and neck, liver or kidney cancer. The sequenced sample was CD4+ or CD8+ T cells sorted from blood, obtained in a trial of the OX40 agonist ivuxolimab. This chain joins TRBV2 and TRBJ1-6; TRBD1 aligns across 8 bases. The CDR3 nucleotides are TGTGCCAGCAGGGGACAGGTGGATTCACCCCTCCACTTT. It is translated as CASRGQVDSPLHF.